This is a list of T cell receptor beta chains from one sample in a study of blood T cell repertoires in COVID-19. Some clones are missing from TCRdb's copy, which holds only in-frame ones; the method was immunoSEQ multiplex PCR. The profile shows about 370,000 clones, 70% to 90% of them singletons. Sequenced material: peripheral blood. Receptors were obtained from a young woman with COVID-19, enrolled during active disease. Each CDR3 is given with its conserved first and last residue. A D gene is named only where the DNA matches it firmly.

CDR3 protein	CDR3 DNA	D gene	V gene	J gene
CASSFSAGVSQPQHF	TGTGCCAGCAGCTTTTCGGCGGGGGTTAGTCAGCCCCAGCATTTT	NA	TRBV5-6	TRBJ1-5
CASSLWRELPDTQYF	TGTGCCAGCAGCTTATGGCGGGAGTTGCCAGATACGCAGTATTTT	TRBD2	TRBV11-2	TRBJ2-3
CASSQDSSYEQYF	TGTGCCAGCAGCCAAGACAGCTCCTACGAGCAGTACTTC	NA	TRBV3-1/TRBV3-2	TRBJ2-7
CAWSVRQDNSPLHF	TGTGCCTGGAGTGTACGGCAGGATAATTCACCCCTCCACTTT	NA	TRBV30	TRBJ1-6
CSATEQETQYF	TGCAGTGCGACAGAGCAAGAGACCCAGTACTTC	NA	TRBV20-1	TRBJ2-5
CASSSGGNQPQHF	TGTGCCAGCAGCTCAGGAGGGAATCAGCCCCAGCATTTT	NA	TRBV6-5	TRBJ1-5
CASSYSSGSNEQFF	TGTGCCAGCAGTTACTCTAGCGGCTCCAATGAGCAGTTCTTC	NA	TRBV6-6	TRBJ2-1
CASSKDLGQGEISDTQYF	TGTGCCAGCAGCAAAGATCTGGGACAGGGTGAGATATCGGATACGCAGTATTTT	NA	TRBV21-1	TRBJ2-3
CASSRTGTSGRAGNEQYF	TGTGCCAGCAGCAGAACCGGGACTAGCGGGAGGGCCGGGAACGAGCAGTACTTC	NA	TRBV21-1	TRBJ2-7
CASSPSLAGGPYEQYF	TGTGCCAGCAGTCCTTCACTAGCGGGAGGGCCCTACGAGCAGTACTTC	TRBD2	TRBV25-1	TRBJ2-7
CASSLARDGELFF	TGTGCCAGCAGCTTAGCACGGGACGGGGAGCTGTTTTTT	NA	TRBV7-8	TRBJ2-2
CASSRQTGDNQPQHF	TGTGCCAGCAGCCGTCAGACAGGGGACAATCAGCCCCAGCATTTT	TRBD1	TRBV7-2	TRBJ1-5
CASSQGQGGSYTEAFF	TGCGCCAGCAGCCAAGGACAGGGTGGGTCGTACACTGAAGCTTTCTTT	TRBD1	TRBV4-1	TRBJ1-1
CSASPGQKQYF	TGCAGTGCTAGTCCGGGACAGAAGCAGTACTTC	TRBD1	TRBV20-1	TRBJ2-7
CATSDLTDSGELFF	TGTGCCACCAGTGATTTGACAGATTCCGGGGAGCTGTTTTTT	NA	TRBV24-1	TRBJ2-2
CASAEQAKTNEKLFF	TGTGCCTCGGCGGAACAGGCGAAAACTAATGAAAAACTGTTTTTT	NA	TRBV30	TRBJ1-4
CASSEEGMSTEAFF	TGTGCCAGCAGTGAGGAGGGTATGAGCACTGAAGCTTTCTTT	NA	TRBV2	TRBJ1-1